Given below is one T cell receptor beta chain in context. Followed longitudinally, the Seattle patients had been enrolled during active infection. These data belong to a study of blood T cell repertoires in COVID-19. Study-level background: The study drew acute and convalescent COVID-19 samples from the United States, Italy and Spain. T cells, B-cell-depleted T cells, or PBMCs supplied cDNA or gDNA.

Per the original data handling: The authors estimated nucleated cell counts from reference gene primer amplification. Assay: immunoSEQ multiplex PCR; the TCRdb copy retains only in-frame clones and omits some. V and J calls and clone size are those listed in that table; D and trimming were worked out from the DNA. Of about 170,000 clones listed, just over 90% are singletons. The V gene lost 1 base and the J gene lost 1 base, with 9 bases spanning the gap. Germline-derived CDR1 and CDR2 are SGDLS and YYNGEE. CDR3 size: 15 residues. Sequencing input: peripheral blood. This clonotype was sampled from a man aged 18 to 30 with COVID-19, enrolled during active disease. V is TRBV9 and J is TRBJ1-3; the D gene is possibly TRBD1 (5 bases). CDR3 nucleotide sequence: TGTGCCAGCAGCGTATCCTCAGGGTCTGGAAACACCATATATTTT. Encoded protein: CASSVSSGSGNTIYF.